The present T cell receptor (beta chain) was sequenced within a study of blood T cells in healthy people across ages. The study, taken as a whole, reports: Higher diversity and more naive CD4+ cells were features of long-lived donors, compared to aged donors.

As concerns this clonotype: Its antigen is currently unknown. One end of the junction is discordant with germline, which a read error may explain.

Germline V gene lookup returns CDR1 DFQATT and CDR2 SNEGSKA (reference sequence). The CDR3 contains 15 residues. Sample-barcoded 5' priming and a J-beta primer mix drove a second PCR of roughly 7 to 11 cycles. TCRdb used MiXCR to reprocess the 5' RACE reads, holding one entry per CDR3 protein. This table has 1.5 million to 2 million distinct CDR3 sequences, approximately 28% appearing once. The authors extracted at least 6 micrograms of total RNA per sample. This chain connects TRBV20-1 to TRBJ1-6; D is ambiguous. This TCR was sampled from a young woman in good health. Sequenced: blood. The CDR3 here is CSAPRSGRSDSPPHF. CDR3 coding DNA: TGCAGTGCTCCAAGAAGTGGCAGGAGCGATTCACCCCCCCACTTT.